Listed below are T cell receptor beta chains from one sample, sequenced in a study of T-cell reconstitution after alpha-beta-depleted transplantation in children. TCRdb independently ran MiXCR on the PCR reads; one entry per CDR3 protein. The sample contains about 980,000 distinct CDR3 sequences, about 30% of which appear only once. Sequences were derived from PBMCs, mostly from graft donor cells, sampled 360 days after TCRalphabeta/CD19-depleted stem cell transplant. Receptors originate from a boy younger than two who had a stem cell transplant for SCID, so the T cells may come from the graft donor. The CDR3 runs from the conserved cysteine through the conserved F or W. A D gene is named only where the DNA matches it firmly. Rows give clone size only sometimes, using once, few, many, or a class for an expanded clone.

V	size	D	J	DNA	CDR3
TRBV7-2	.	.	TRBJ1-2	TGTGCCAGCAGCCCGACCTTTGGCAGAGCTAACTATGGCTACACCTTC	CASSPTFGRANYGYTF
TRBV27	few	.	TRBJ1-1	TGTGCCAGCAGTTTGAGCATTCTATGGCGTGAAGCTTTCTTT	CASSLSILWREAFF
TRBV9	few	TRBD1	TRBJ1-5	TGTGCCAGCAGCTCCGGGACAGGGAGTCAGCCCCAGCATTTT	CASSSGTGSQPQHF
TRBV27	few	TRBD2	TRBJ2-3	TGTGCCAGCAGTTTAGGTCCCGTACTAGCGGGGGCCCTTGCTAGCACAGATACGCAGTATTTT	CASSLGPVLAGALASTDTQYF
TRBV5-1	.	.	TRBJ2-1	TGCGCCAGCAGCTTGGGCCCTGCAGGAAACAATGAGCAGTTCTTC	CASSLGPAGNNEQFF
TRBV10-3	.	.	TRBJ1-1	TGTGCCATCGCCGGGAGGACTGAAGCTTTCTTT	CAIAGRTEAFF
TRBV12-3/TRBV12-4	.	TRBD1	TRBJ2-3	TGTGCCAGCACCTCCTACCCCGGGACAGGGATCACAGATACGCAGTATTTT	CASTSYPGTGITDTQYF
TRBV11-2	few	.	TRBJ1-3	TGTGCCAGCAGCTTAGATTGGCTCAGCGGCAGGAGCTCTGGAAACACCATATATTTT	CASSLDWLSGRSSGNTIYF
TRBV4-2	.	.	TRBJ2-2	TGTGCCAGCAGCCAAGAATTGGGGCCTCAGAACACCGGGGAGCTGTTTTTT	CASSQELGPQNTGELFF
TRBV5-1	.	.	TRBJ2-6	TGCGCCAGCAGGGGGATCCGCTCTGGGGCCAACGTCCTGACTTTC	CASRGIRSGANVLTF
TRBV12-3/TRBV12-4	.	TRBD1	TRBJ2-7	TGTGCCAGCAGTTTGGTGGCAGGGGGCCACGAGCAGTACTTC	CASSLVAGGHEQYF
TRBV12-3/TRBV12-4	few	TRBD1	TRBJ2-7	TGTGCCAGCAGTACGCCGGGACAGTCCTACGAGCAGTACTTC	CASSTPGQSYEQYF
TRBV10-3	.	TRBD2	TRBJ2-7	TGTGCCATCAGCCCCGCGGGAGTCTACGAGCAGTACTTC	CAISPAGVYEQYF
TRBV3-1	few	TRBD1	TRBJ1-3	TGTGCCAGCAGCCAGACCCTCCGACAGGGAGTAATTCGAGGAAACACCATATATTTT	CASSQTLRQGVIRGNTIYF
TRBV5-5	once	.	TRBJ2-5	TGTGCCAGCAGCTTGGACTGGGAAACGTCCAGGGGAAAGACCCAGTACTTC	CASSLDWETSRGKTQYF
TRBV5-1	few	.	TRBJ2-3	TGCGCCAGCAGTTACGTGGGTCTAGCGCGGACAGATACGCAGTATTTT	CASSYVGLARTDTQYF
TRBV29-1	once	TRBD1	TRBJ2-3	TGCAGCGTTGAAGCCAGCAGGGGGAATACAGATACGCAGTATTTT	CSVEASRGNTDTQYF
TRBV7-9	few	.	TRBJ2-5	TGTGCCAGCAGCGCTGGTTTCCTTCGGGGCGAGACCCAGTACTTC	CASSAGFLRGETQYF
TRBV4-3	.	.	TRBJ2-7	TGCGCCAGCAGCCAAGATGCCCTCACGGGTTCCCACGAGCAGTACTTC	CASSQDALTGSHEQYF
TRBV7-9	once	.	TRBJ1-1	TGTGCCAGCAGCTTAGGGGCCAGGGAAAGGAAAACTGAAGCTTTCTTT	CASSLGARERKTEAFF
TRBV27	.	.	TRBJ2-1	TGTGCCAGCAGTTTACCAGGACAGAGCTACAATGAGCAGTTCTTC	CASSLPGQSYNEQFF
TRBV20-1	.	.	TRBJ2-5	TGCAGTGCTGGATCCGACCGGGGCAAAGGAAACTTC	CSAGSDRGKGNF
TRBV30	.	TRBD1	TRBJ1-5	TGTGCCTGGAGTCTCCCCCAGACAGGGTTAAATCAGCCCCAGCATTTT	CAWSLPQTGLNQPQHF
TRBV10-3	many	TRBD1	TRBJ2-5	TGTGCCATCAGTGACGACGGACAGGGGTTTCGAGAGACCCAGTACTTC	CAISDDGQGFRETQYF
TRBV4-3	few	TRBD1	TRBJ2-2	TGCGCCAGCAGCCCCGACAGGGCGATCGGGGAGCTGTTTTTT	CASSPDRAIGELFF
TRBV11-2	.	.	TRBJ2-3	TGTGCCAGCAGCTTAACAGGGACGACTAGCACAGATACGCAGTATTTT	CASSLTGTTSTDTQYF
TRBV4-2	.	TRBD2	TRBJ2-5	TGTGCCAGCAGTCGAGGGCGGGGGGAGCGGTTGGAGACCCAGTACTTC	CASSRGRGERLETQYF
TRBV15	.	.	TRBJ2-3	TGTGCCACCAGCAGACCCGTCCTGGTCCCTCGTAGCACAGATACGCAGTATTTT	CATSRPVLVPRSTDTQYF
TRBV2	.	TRBD1	TRBJ2-7	TGTGCCAGCAGTACAGGACAGGGCCGCGAGCAGTACTTC	CASSTGQGREQYF
TRBV4-1	few	.	TRBJ2-6	TGCGCCAGCAGCCATCCCAGGGGCTCCGGGGCCAACGTCCTGACTTTC	CASSHPRGSGANVLTF
TRBV10-1	few	.	TRBJ2-2	TGCGCCAGCAGTGTAGTCGAGGGCGGGGAGCTGTTTTTT	CASSVVEGGELFF
TRBV7-2	.	.	TRBJ1-1	TGTGCCAGCAGCCAACAGGGTGGGTCCACTGAAGCTTTCTTT	CASSQQGGSTEAFF
TRBV12-3/TRBV12-4	few	.	TRBJ2-6	TGTGCCAGCAGCCAGGGGGGGGCTTCGGCCAACGTCCTGACTTTC	CASSQGGASANVLTF
TRBV20-1	many	.	TRBJ2-5	TGCAGTGCCAAGCAGGGTGAAGAGACCCAGTACTTC	CSAKQGEETQYF
TRBV19	.	.	TRBJ2-5	TGTGCCAGTAGTATTCGCGCGCTCCCAGAGACCCAGTACTTC	CASSIRALPETQYF
TRBV2	.	.	TRBJ2-7	TGTGCCAGCAGTGGCGTAGGGGCCTACGAGCAGTACTTC	CASSGVGAYEQYF
TRBV6-2/TRBV6-3	.	.	TRBJ2-7	TGTGCCAGCAGTTACTCGAAGCCCAGCTACGAGCAGTACTTC	CASSYSKPSYEQYF
TRBV9	.	.	TRBJ1-3	TGTGCCAGCAGCCCCGACAGCTTCTCTGGAAACACCATATATTTT	CASSPDSFSGNTIYF
TRBV12-3/TRBV12-4	.	.	TRBJ2-6	TGTGCCAGCAGTTTAAAAGGGCAGGGGTCCAAGGTCCTGACTTTC	CASSLKGQGSKVLTF
TRBV11-2	.	.	TRBJ2-1	TGTGCCAGCAGCCCGGGGTTCCCCAATGAGCAGTTCTTC	CASSPGFPNEQFF
TRBV2	once	.	TRBJ1-2	TGTGCCAGCAGTGAAGGGCCAGGTTCATGGGGCTACACCTTC	CASSEGPGSWGYTF
TRBV12-3/TRBV12-4	.	.	TRBJ2-1	TGTGCCAGCAGTTTTGGCCAGGGGTTGACTGAGCAGTTCTTC	CASSFGQGLTEQFF
TRBV7-7	.	.	TRBJ2-4	TGTGCCAGCAGCCCCGACGGCCTCATTCAGTACTTC	CASSPDGLIQYF
TRBV20-1	.	.	TRBJ1-2	TGCAGTGCTAGTGCCGGGCTTCCCAACTATGGCTACACCTTC	CSASAGLPNYGYTF
TRBV29-1	.	TRBD2	TRBJ2-5	TGCAGCGTTGAGCGAAGGGTAGCGGGGGCCCAAGAGACCCAGTACTTC	CSVERRVAGAQETQYF
TRBV30	.	.	TRBJ2-2	TGTGCCTGGAGCCCCTTTTTTAGCCTCCGAGGGGAGCTGTTTTTT	CAWSPFFSLRGELFF
TRBV3-1	.	.	TRBJ2-7	TGTGTCAGCAGCCAAGATGGAGGGGGCTACGAGCAGTACTTC	CVSSQDGGGYEQYF
TRBV15	few	.	TRBJ2-1	TGTGCCACCAGCAGAGATAACGGACCCACCTACAATGAGCAGTTCTTC	CATSRDNGPTYNEQFF
TRBV4-2	.	TRBD1	TRBJ1-4	TGTGCCAGCAGCCAAGATGGGGCGGGTTGGACAGGGGGGACGACTAATGAAAAACTGTTTTTT	CASSQDGAGWTGGTTNEKLFF
TRBV12-3/TRBV12-4	few	TRBD1	TRBJ2-1	TGTGCCAGCACCTGGCGGACAGGGGACAATGAGCAGTTCTTC	CASTWRTGDNEQFF
TRBV19	.	.	TRBJ2-1	TGTGCCAGTAGTATCCAGGGGACCTACAATGAGCAGTTCTTC	CASSIQGTYNEQFF
TRBV11-2	.	TRBD1	TRBJ1-1	TGTGCCAGCAGCTCCGGACAGGGGACGGGCACTGAAGCTTTCTTT	CASSSGQGTGTEAFF
TRBV20-1	.	.	TRBJ1-1	TGCAGTGCGGCGTCGCGGAACACTGAAGCTTTCTTT	CSAASRNTEAFF
TRBV5-6	.	TRBD1	TRBJ2-1	TGTGCCAGCAGCTTACCCGGGACAGGGGTCAATGAGCAGTTCTTC	CASSLPGTGVNEQFF
TRBV24-1	few	TRBD1	TRBJ1-5	TGTGCCACCAGTGATCCGGGACAGGGCAATCAGCCCCAGCATTTT	CATSDPGQGNQPQHF